Listed here are 10 T cell receptor beta chains from one sample, sequenced in a study of beta chain features in type 1 diabetes. The authors reverse transcribed all of the isolated RNA, so sequencing captured expressed TCRB transcripts. Produced via immunoSEQ multiplex PCR; TCRdb's table is partial and in-frame only. The sample yields around 400,000 clones, roughly 16% seen once. The sample was naive CD4+ T cells from blood. The receptors here all came from a woman between 18 and 30 years old in good health.

In this sample, this clone turned up a few times. The CDR3 is CSASRRLEQYF. CDR3 DNA: TGCAGTGCTAGCCGCCGACTCGAGCAGTACTTC. The chain joins TRBV20-1 to TRBJ2-7; D not certain. This CDR3 has 11 amino acids. V was cut by 3 bases and J by 6 bases, with 9 bases left in between. Germline assignment: CDR1 DFQATT and CDR2 SNEGSKA (reference sequence).

V gene TRBV15 combines with J gene TRBJ2-2; 8 bases are a match to TRBD1. V shed 1 base and J 5 bases; nucleotides not matched to a gene: 15. CDR1 and CDR2 (germline): LNHNV, YYDKDF (reference sequence). The length of the CDR3 is 19 residues. CDR3 residues: CATSRARTGIPLRTGELFF. CDR3 DNA sequence: TGTGCCACCAGCAGAGCCAGGACAGGGATCCCTCTGAGGACCGGGGAGCTGTTTTTT.

This clone was recorded a few times. The chain is built from TRBV7-9 and TRBJ2-4, with D possibly TRBD2 on 7 matching bases. Germline lookup yields CDR1 SEHNR and CDR2 FQNEAQ (reference sequence). V lost 3 bases and J lost 5, with 11 bases in between. CDR3 length equals 14 residues. The CDR3 is CASSFGGPQNIQYF. In DNA, the CDR3 is TGTGCCAGCAGCTTCGGGGGGCCTCAAAACATTCAGTACTTC.

This clone has a handful of counts. The chain couples TRBV7-9 to TRBJ1-1, with TRBD1 matching 8 bases. Per the germline V gene, CDR1 is SEHNR and CDR2 is FQNEAQ (reference sequence). V shed 5 bases, J shed 4 bases, and the junction held 6 bases outside the gene matches. This CDR3 contains 14 residues. The CDR3 sequence is CASSLRGQGTEAFF. CDR3 bases: TGTGCCAGCAGCCTCAGGGGGCAAGGCACTGAAGCTTTCTTT.

The chain is built from TRBV6-5 and TRBJ1-5; tentatively, D is TRBD1 (6 bases). Germline assignment: CDR1 MNHEY and CDR2 SVGAGI. This CDR3 has 13 amino acids. Trimming stripped 5 bases from V and 9 bases from J, with 14 bases between. The CDR3 here is CASSPRGARPQHF. CDR3 coding DNA: TGTGCCAGCAGTCCACGGGGGGCTCGGCCCCAGCATTTT.

This clone showed up just a few times. V and J are TRBV30 and TRBJ2-7; TRBD1 might be the D (6 bases). The CDR3 is 12 residues long. Germline V lookup: CDR1 GTSNPN, CDR2 SVGIG (reference sequence). Trimming took 2 bases from V and 7 from J, leaving 12 bases between them. The CDR3 DNA follows: TGTGCCTGGAGTCAAGCCGGGACAGAGCAGTACTTC. It specifies CAWSQAGTEQYF.

The chain carries TRBV29-1 and TRBJ2-7; 11 bases align to TRBD1. Germline CDR1 is SQVTM and CDR2 is ANQGSEA. The J segment lost 5 bases and the V segment lost 5 bases, leaving 11 bases of the junction unmatched. The CDR3 loop spans 15 amino acids. The CDR3 coding sequence is TGCAGCGTTCTTCGGGGACAGGGGGGTAGGGACGAGCAGTACTTC. This codes for CSVLRGQGGRDEQYF.

The V call is TRBV19, the J call TRBJ2-3; 9 nucleotides match TRBD2. CDR3 size: 15 residues. In germline, CDR1 is LNHDA, CDR2 SQIVND (reference sequence). The V and J ends lost 8 bases and 0 bases, in that order; junction bases with no gene match: 6. CDR3 sequence: CASATSGLSTDTQYF. Here the CDR3 DNA reads TGTGCCAGTGCCACTAGCGGGCTGAGCACAGATACGCAGTATTTT.

This chain links TRBV7-6 with TRBJ1-1; D unclear. This CDR3 has 13 residues. V was shortened by 5 bases and J by 0 bases, with 7 bases between the two germline ends. Germline V gene lookup returns CDR1 SGHVS and CDR2 FNYEAQ. CDR3 loop: CASSEGMNTEAFF. The DNA of the CDR3 is TGTGCCAGCAGCGAGGGAATGAACACTGAAGCTTTCTTT.

The chain couples TRBV28 to TRBJ1-2, with D possibly matching TRBD1 (5 bases). This CDR3 region has 15 residues. Germline CDR1 MDHEN, CDR2 SYDVKM. V shed 3 bases and J shed 2 bases, with 13 bases lying between them. CDR3 DNA: TGTGCCAGCAGTTTCCATAGTACAGGAAACTATGGCTACACCTTC. Translation: CASSFHSTGNYGYTF.